Sequencing of this T cell receptor (beta chain) was carried out in a study of T cell changes during pregnancy in multiple sclerosis. The V gene end was trimmed by 5 bases and the J gene end by 4 bases; junction bases not matched to a gene: 4. Germline V lookup: CDR1 SGHTA, CDR2 FQGNSA. The CDR3 is 15 residues long. The protocol was immunoSEQ multiplex PCR, while the TCRdb copy is restricted to in-frame clones and leaves out a portion. The sample has 55,000 to 85,000 clones, roughly 94% seen once. Specimen: peripheral blood, collected after pregnancy. V gene TRBV7-2 combines with J gene TRBJ2-2, with TRBD2 identical over 10 bases. The sequence was obtained from a female donor with multiple sclerosis, enrolled in a pregnancy study. CDR3 in amino acids: CASSPSGSGTGELFF. Written as DNA, the CDR3 is TGTGCCAGCAGCCCTAGCGGGAGTGGCACCGGGGAGCTGTTTTTT.